The clone carrying this T cell receptor beta chain was picked up one time. TCRdb's table, derived via immunoSEQ multiplex PCR, lists solely in-frame clones and lacks some. Among 40,000 to 45,000 clones listed, approximately 77% were seen once. This CDR3 has 16 residues. V shed 5 bases and J 7 bases; nucleotides not matched to a gene: 13. Germline V gene lookup returns CDR1 LNHDA and CDR2 SQIVND (reference sequence). This sample was taken from a study of preoperative IRX-2 immunotherapy in early breast cancer. Treatment described: preoperative locoregional IRX-2 cytokine immunotherapy. Patients received preoperative, locoregional IRX-2 cytokine immunotherapy in a phase Ib study.

Here the sequenced sample was tumor tissue, taken after IRX-2 immunotherapy. The chain uses TRBV19 and TRBJ1-5; 8 bases fit TRBD1. This receptor was identified in a human donor with breast cancer. This CDR3 is CASSPRTGIMPQPQHF. The DNA for the CDR3 is TGTGCCAGTAGTCCTCGGACAGGGATTATGCCACAGCCCCAGCATTTT. Full variable domain (outside the CDR3, taken from reference TRBV19 and TRBJ1-5): DGGITQSPKYLFRKEGQNVTLSCEQNLNHDAMYWYRQDPGQGLRLIYYSQIVNDFQKGDIAEGYSVSREKKESFPLTVTSAQKNPTAFYLCASSPRTGIMPQPQHFGDGTRLSIL.